This section outlines one T cell receptor beta chain sequence together with its context. Antigen specificity is unknown. Presence of unique molecular identifiers characterized the TCR beta cDNA libraries. TCRdb passed the PCR reads through MiXCR, listing each CDR3 protein once. The table shows a few hundred thousand distinct CDR3 sequences, with approximately 38% occurring only once. The CDR3 contains 16 residues. V was pared by 0 bases and J by 2 bases, with 6 bases of the junction left unmatched. The germline gives CDR1 MGHRA, CDR2 YSYEKL. The source of the sample is a study of post-analysis software for immune sequencing data. Study results and limitations: Comparison with controls showed significantly lower normalized Chao1 diversity in multiple sclerosis patients. The study found TRBV5-6, TRBV5-1 and TRBV20-1 among 5 or 6 TRBV segments more frequent in patients than controls.

The chain links TRBV4-1 to TRBJ2-7; TRBD2 matches 8 bases. Sequencing used blood. This clonotype was sampled from a girl aged 2 to 10 with multiple sclerosis. CDR3 in DNA: TGCGCCAGCAGCCAAGATTCCCAGCGGGGGCCCTACGAGCAGTACTTC. Amino acid sequence: CASSQDSQRGPYEQYF.